The rows below give T cell receptor beta chains drawn from one sample of a study of blood T cell repertoires in COVID-19. Assay used: immunoSEQ multiplex PCR; TCRdb lists only in-frame clones, some missing. The sample yields roughly 200,000 clones, nearly 90% seen once. The sequencing input was peripheral blood. These receptors were obtained from a man over 45 with acute or convalescent COVID-19. The CDR3 runs from the conserved cysteine through the conserved F or W. D genes are given only for firm matches. Clone sizes are given selectively: once, few, many, or a class where the clone is expanded.

d_call,v_call,clone_size,j_call,cdr3_aa,cdr3_nt
TRBD2,TRBV27,NA,TRBJ2-1,CASSPRTSGGNYVFAEQFF,TGTGCCAGCAGTCCCCGGACTAGCGGGGGGAATTATGTTTTTGCTGAGCAGTTCTTC
NA,TRBV6-1,NA,TRBJ1-6,CASSEQGKSPLHF,TGTGCCAGCAGTGAGCAGGGGAAATCACCCCTCCACTTT
NA,TRBV7-2,NA,TRBJ1-5,CASSPENNQPQHF,TGTGCCAGCAGCCCGGAGAATAATCAGCCCCAGCATTTT
NA,TRBV6-1,NA,TRBJ1-5,CASSEAGHLSNQPQHF,TGTGCCAGCAGTGAAGCGGGACACCTTAGCAATCAGCCCCAGCATTTT
TRBD1,TRBV24-1,NA,TRBJ2-7,CATSPTGQGGEQYF,TGTGCCACCAGCCCCACGGGACAGGGTGGCGAGCAGTACTTC
NA,TRBV27,NA,TRBJ1-5,CASSPRGSVGQPQHF,TGTGCCAGCAGTCCTAGGGGTTCCGTGGGTCAGCCCCAGCATTTT
TRBD2,TRBV2,NA,TRBJ2-5,CASRRSGGETQYF,TGTGCCAGCAGGAGGAGCGGGGGAGAGACCCAGTACTTC
NA,TRBV7-2,NA,TRBJ1-3,CASSFPSSGNTIYF,TGTGCCAGCAGCTTTCCGAGCTCTGGAAACACCATATATTTT
NA,TRBV3-1/TRBV3-2,NA,TRBJ1-5,CASSLRGANQPQHF,TGTGCCAGCAGCCTCCGCGGGGCGAATCAGCCCCAGCATTTT
TRBD1,TRBV28,NA,TRBJ1-2,CASSSPAGGPYGYTF,TGTGCCAGCAGTTCGCCGGCAGGGGGCCCTTATGGCTACACCTTC
TRBD1,TRBV11-2,NA,TRBJ2-1,CASTWREGASYNEQFF,TGTGCCAGCACCTGGCGAGAGGGGGCCTCATACAATGAGCAGTTCTTC
NA,TRBV19,NA,TRBJ2-5,CASSWSVAETQYF,TGTGCCAGTAGTTGGAGTGTAGCGGAGACCCAGTACTTC
NA,TRBV19,NA,TRBJ2-7,CASSMGRAYEQYF,TGTGCCAGTAGTATGGGCAGGGCCTACGAGCAGTACTTC
TRBD1,TRBV15,NA,TRBJ1-2,CATSRADRPSYGYTF,TGTGCCACCAGCAGAGCGGACAGGCCCTCCTATGGCTACACCTTC
NA,TRBV7-3,NA,TRBJ2-3,CASSFAVSDTQYF,TGTGCCAGCAGCTTTGCGGTTTCAGATACGCAGTATTTT
NA,TRBV6-5,once,TRBJ1-6,CASSYSNRVDSPLHF,TGTGCCAGCAGTTACTCCAACAGGGTGGATTCACCCCTCCACTTT
NA,TRBV6-5,NA,TRBJ1-4,CASSPGGATNEKLFF,TGTGCCAGCAGCCCCGGGGGGGCAACTAATGAAAAACTGTTTTTT
TRBD1,TRBV3-1/TRBV3-2,NA,TRBJ2-3,CASSQAYTGGSADTQYF,TGTGCCAGCAGCCAAGCGTATACAGGGGGCAGCGCAGATACGCAGTATTTT
NA,TRBV9,NA,TRBJ1-1,CASSVAGQSGNTEAFF,TGTGCCAGCAGCGTAGCTGGACAGTCGGGGAACACTGAAGCTTTCTTT
TRBD1,TRBV5-1,NA,TRBJ2-5,CASSKGDRGYQETQYF,TGCGCCAGCAGCAAGGGAGACAGGGGGTACCAAGAGACCCAGTACTTC
TRBD1,TRBV19,NA,TRBJ2-3,CASSIEGGTNTDTQYF,TGTGCCAGTAGTATAGAAGGGGGCACGAACACAGATACGCAGTATTTT
TRBD1,TRBV7-3,NA,TRBJ2-3,CASSLTLDRGRTDTQYF,TGTGCCAGCAGCTTAACGCTGGACAGGGGGCGCACAGATACGCAGTATTTT
TRBD2,TRBV11-2,NA,TRBJ2-2,CAFSSGGEAGELFF,TGTGCCTTCTCCAGCGGGGGTGAGGCCGGGGAGCTGTTTTTT
TRBD2,TRBV10-2,once,TRBJ2-5,CASYSGKGEETQYF,TGCGCCAGCTATAGCGGGAAGGGAGAAGAGACCCAGTACTTC
NA,TRBV12-3/TRBV12-4,NA,TRBJ1-5,CASSSNNQPQHF,TGTGCCAGCAGTTCCAATAATCAGCCCCAGCATTTT
TRBD2,TRBV6-5,NA,TRBJ2-5,CASSYSAGRETQYF,TGTGCCAGCAGTTACTCAGCGGGAAGGGAGACCCAGTACTTC
TRBD1,TRBV29-1,NA,TRBJ1-1,CSVERDRGVTEAFF,TGCAGCGTTGAAAGGGACAGGGGGGTCACTGAAGCTTTCTTT
NA,TRBV7-2,NA,TRBJ2-5,CASSLPGTQYF,TGTGCCAGCAGCCTACCGGGGACCCAGTACTTC